The next 25 T cell receptor beta chains were all read from a single sample in a study of CXCR3-negative and CXCR3-positive naive CD8 T cells. The method, 5' RACE with UMI labels, was used to prepare the TRB cDNA libraries. Reprocessing the 5' RACE reads, TCRdb reports a single entry for every CDR3 protein and omits DNA. In all, the sample yields 35,000 to 40,000 distinct CDR3 sequences. Sequenced: memory CD8+ T cells from blood. The receptors here all came from a human donor in good health. Some clones in this sample may be carry-over from other donors' samples.

V usage is TRBV4-2 and J usage is TRBJ2-7; TCRdb calls TRBD2, which cannot be checked without DNA. Germline V lookup: CDR1 LGHNA, CDR2 YNFKEQ. The CDR3 is made up of 15 amino acids. The CDR3 sequence is CASSQEAGHSYEQYF.

The rearrangement links TRBV24-1 to TRBJ2-1; there is no DNA to check the TCRdb D call of TRBD1. Germline V lookup: CDR1 KGHDR, CDR2 SFDVKD. The CDR3 covers 14 residues. CDR3 sequence: CATSGDRAHNEQFF.

This clonotype registers medium-sized by frequency. V is TRBV7-8 and J is TRBJ2-1; the TCRdb call, TRBD1, lacks DNA for checking. Germline V lookup: CDR1 SGHVS, CDR2 FQNEAQ. This CDR3 region has 13 residues. The CDR3 protein is CASSPGPNNEQFF.

V and J are TRBV28 and TRBJ2-5; lacking DNA, the TRBD1 call made by TCRdb goes unchecked. In germline, CDR1 is MDHEN, CDR2 SYDVKM. The CDR3 runs 13 residues. CDR3 region: CASSLGRAGEQFF.

This clonotype is deemed medium-sized by its frequency. The rearrangement links TRBV29-1 to TRBJ2-2. Germline V lookup: CDR1 SQVTM, CDR2 ANQGSEA. This CDR3 has 14 amino acids. The CDR3 sequence is CSVSDGKNTGELFF.

This chain joins TRBV18 and TRBJ2-5; as DNA is missing, the TRBD2 call by TCRdb cannot be tested. Germline V gives CDR1 KGHSH, CDR2 LQKENI. CDR3 length: 21 residues. Here the CDR3 reads CASSPPSLAGVQLVSVETQYF.

This rearrangement joins TRBV24-1 to TRBJ2-3; TCRdb returns TRBD1, unconfirmable since there is no DNA. The CDR3 has 17 residues. Germline V gives CDR1 KGHDR, CDR2 SFDVKD. CDR3 region: CATSDSPRGESTDTQYF.

The V and J genes are TRBV4-2 and TRBJ1-4; TCRdb gives TRBD1 as the D gene, but with no DNA this cannot be confirmed. Germline lookup yields CDR1 LGHNA and CDR2 YNFKEQ. The CDR3 is 16 amino acids. The CDR3 reads CASSQFAGTGDEKLFF.

The V call is TRBV28, the J call TRBJ2-1; with no DNA, the TCRdb D assignment of TRBD2 cannot be verified. CDR3 length: 16 residues. The V gene's germline CDR1 is MDHEN and CDR2 SYDVKM. The CDR3 sequence: CASSLLAGARPDEQFF.

The genes are TRBV6-5 and TRBJ2-1. The CDR3 loop spans 15 amino acids. Germline loops: CDR1 MNHEY, CDR2 SVGAGI. This chain's CDR3 is CASSLSVSSYNEQFF.

The CDR3 spells CSVEEYETSTDTQYF. The chain employs TRBV29-1 and TRBJ2-3. The CDR3 totals 15 residues. Germline CDR1 SQVTM, CDR2 ANQGSEA.

V usage is TRBV29-1 and J usage is TRBJ2-7; TCRdb indicates TRBD1, and absent DNA this call remains unverified. CDR1 and CDR2 (germline): SQVTM, ANQGSEA. This CDR3 is 11 amino acids long. CDR3: CSGGQGLEQYF.

The chain joins TRBV7-9 to TRBJ2-7; the TCRdb call, TRBD1, lacks DNA for checking. This CDR3 has 16 residues. The V gene's germline CDR1 is SEHNR and CDR2 FQNEAQ (reference sequence). This CDR3 reads CASSLVSGGAADEQYF.

The V gene is TRBV7-9, the J gene TRBJ2-3. The CDR3 is 16 amino acids. Per germline, CDR1 SEHNR and CDR2 FQNEAQ (reference sequence). This CDR3 reads CASSLKDTPSTDTQYF.

CDR3 sequence reads: CATRGNTEAFF. The V and J genes are TRBV7-6 and TRBJ1-1. From germline, CDR1 is SGHVS and CDR2 FNYEAQ. CDR3 length: 11 amino acids.

J is TRBJ2-5 and V is TRBV28. Germline assignment: CDR1 MDHEN and CDR2 SYDVKM. The CDR3 runs 13 residues. The CDR3 region is CASSSDHPETQYF.

The chain combines TRBV29-1 with TRBJ2-1; TCRdb outputs TRBD1, but without DNA this stays unchecked. This CDR3 region has 14 residues. Germline CDR1 is SQVTM and CDR2 is ANQGSEA. Here the CDR3 reads CSAAGGRGYNEQFF.

The chain combines TRBV5-1 with TRBJ2-7; TCRdb proposes TRBD1, but this gene call is untestable without DNA. From germline, CDR1 is SGHRS and CDR2 YFSETQ. The CDR3 is 14 amino acids. Here the CDR3 reads CASSSLTGASEQYF.

The chain recombines TRBV20-1 with TRBJ2-7; no DNA is available, so the TRBD1 call from TCRdb remains unchecked. This CDR3 has 14 residues. From germline, CDR1 is DFQATT and CDR2 SNEGSKA (reference sequence). The CDR3: CSARGQALGSEQYF.

This sequence joins TRBV15 and TRBJ2-3; without DNA, the TCRdb call of TRBD1 cannot be checked. This CDR3 contains 15 residues. The germline CDR1 and CDR2 sequences are LNHNV and YYDKDF (reference sequence). CDR3 sequence reads: CATSETQGPADTQYF.

The CDR3 sequence is CASSPPTGADMQYF. The rearrangement joins TRBV7-3 to TRBJ2-3; TCRdb's D gene call, TRBD1, goes unchecked for lack of DNA. This CDR3 has 14 amino acids. The germline V gene encodes CDR1 SGHTA and CDR2 FQGTGA.

V usage is TRBV7-8 and J usage is TRBJ1-5; the TRBD1 assignment by TCRdb is unverifiable without DNA. CDR3 size: 16 residues. Germline CDR1 and CDR2: SGHVS and FQNEAQ. This CDR3 is CASSSFNRGGNQPQHF.

The rearrangement uses TRBV20-1 and TRBJ2-5. CDR3 length: 13 residues. In germline, CDR1 is DFQATT, CDR2 SNEGSKA (reference sequence). The CDR3 here is CSALISTTGTQYF.

The chain links TRBV27 to TRBJ2-3; TCRdb lists TRBD2, though no DNA is available to test this call. CDR1 MNHEY and CDR2 SMNVEV come from the germline V gene (reference sequence). The CDR3 length is 16 residues. The CDR3 loop reads CASSLGLAGPMDTQYF.

The gene calls are TRBV6-5 and TRBJ1-6. Looked up from germline, CDR1 is MNHEY and CDR2 is SVGAGI. The CDR3 length is 12 residues. CDR3 residues: CASSYGNSNLHF.